The present entry profiles one T cell receptor (beta chain) with its context. This sample stems from a study of T cells in Graves' hyperthyroidism and ophthalmopathy. Regions amplified from RNA transcripts were the TCR beta CDR3 regions. A set of HTBI primers served as the primers for a first-round RT-PCR of the TCR CDR3. Each CDR3 protein gets one entry after TCRdb re-called the multiplex PCR reads with MiXCR. In the table there are 700,000 or so distinct CDR3 sequences, about 17% of which are singletons. V lost 0 bases, J lost 8 bases, and 5 bases stayed unmatched. The CDR3 totals 16 residues. Per the germline V gene, CDR1 is MNHEY and CDR2 is SMNVEV (reference sequence).

This TCR was sampled from a man aged 18 to 30 with Graves' hyperthyroidism. The chain employs TRBV27 and TRBJ2-4; 12 nucleotides align to TRBD2. The sample taken for sequencing was blood. CDR3: CASSLSRLAGVYIQYF. The CDR3 region has the DNA TGTGCCAGCAGTTTATCCCGACTAGCGGGAGTATACATTCAGTACTTC.